This T cell receptor (beta chain) was recorded in a study of CD8 T cells in ankylosing spondylitis (dated by TCRdb to 2017 to 2019). With respect to the entire study: To find TCR variants linked to disease, the study profiled T cell receptor beta repertoires in ankylosing spondylitis patients and healthy donors. The full study cohort comprised 20 to 25 ankylosing spondylitis patients and about a hundred healthy donors. Peripheral blood was sampled, and synovial fluid was additionally collected from ankylosing spondylitis patients.

Findings and caveats that apply to the study as a whole: Blood from ankylosing spondylitis patients appeared to be characterized by a TCR beta motif made up of several highly homologous amino acid variants. According to the report, matched synovial fluid samples from ankylosing spondylitis patients were significantly enriched for the disease-linked clones. The disease-linked clones showed a CD8+ phenotype and occurred at relatively low frequencies in peripheral blood. Some motif variants had previously been reported in the synovial fluid and blood of reactive arthritis patients, which suggests shared mechanisms of disease initiation.

Points on this clonotype: The target of this receptor is not known. No base qualities exist here, and no much larger clone lies one base off it.

The reads were generated on an Illumina HiSeq 2500. Quantitative 5'-RACE with molecular barcodes was the method used to prepare the TCR beta libraries. In the paper's pipeline: To identify disease-linked TCR variants, a new computational method was used, one built on a probabilistic model of VDJ rearrangement. TCRdb reanalyzed the raw reads on its own, using fastp at Q25 for trimming and MiXCR for clone calling, and kept in-frame beta chains. Records with the same CDR3 protein are collapsed into one entry carrying the most frequent genes and DNA. In this record, the V and J calls reflect TCRdb's handling and not the investigators' own analysis. Counted in this sample were under 550,000 distinct CDR3 sequences; 25% to 30% of them appeared once. The ten largest clones capture approximately 1% of the sample. Here V drops 4 bases and J drops 1 base, and the junction holds 9 bases not matched to any gene. The CDR3 has 16 amino acids, counting the end cysteine and phenylalanine. Only the CDR3 portion is preserved as DNA: 48 bases, with reading frame beginning at the first base. CDR1 SGHRS and CDR2 YFSETQ are derived from the germline V gene.

Sequenced: blood, either unsorted or a sorted T cell fraction (not recorded which). The receptor chain draws on TRBV5-1 and TRBJ2-3; 7 middle bases align to TRBD2. The sequence came from a male donor with ankylosing spondylitis. This receptor has the CDR3 CASSLLAGAGTDTQYF. The DNA sequence is given as TGCGCCAGCAGCCTCCTCGCGGGAGCCGGCACAGATACGCAGTATTTT.